Presented here are 23 T cell receptor beta chains from one specimen sequenced in a study of blood T cell repertoires in COVID-19. The data were produced by immunoSEQ multiplex PCR, yet TCRdb's version contains in-frame clones alone and is incomplete. Among 85,000 to 130,000 clones, approximately 80% were seen once, and the ten largest hold about 5%. The sequenced sample consisted of peripheral blood. The source is a man in his 60s with acute or convalescent COVID-19.

The chain is built from TRBV2 and TRBJ2-5; D unclear. CDR3 length: 13 residues. Deletions cut 7 bases from V and 2 bases from J, with 11 bases between. Germline assignment: CDR1 SNHLY and CDR2 FYNNEI. The CDR3 sequence: CASIAELQETQYF. The CDR3 coding sequence is TGTGCCAGCATTGCGGAATTACAAGAGACCCAGTACTTC.

The rearrangement joins TRBV7-6 to TRBJ1-1; D gene uncertain. This CDR3 has 15 residues. The germline CDR1 and CDR2 sequences are SGHVS and FNYEAQ. Trimming shortened V by 1 base and J by 0 bases, and 9 bases separated the two germline ends. CDR3 loop: CASSLGAGMNTEAFF. The CDR3, as DNA: TGTGCCAGCAGCTTAGGAGCGGGAATGAACACTGAAGCTTTCTTT.

V and J are TRBV27 and TRBJ2-1; D possibly corresponds to TRBD1 (5 bases). The CDR3 sequence is 13 residues long. Trimming took off 2 bases at V and 10 bases at J, with 12 bases between the two ends. Germline lookup yields CDR1 MNHEY and CDR2 SMNVEV (reference sequence). CDR3 DNA: TGTGCCAGCAGTTTAGAGGTCCCAGGGGAGCAGTTCTTC. Protein product: CASSLEVPGEQFF.

The V gene is TRBV2, the J gene TRBJ1-1; D is perhaps TRBD1 (5 bases). CDR1 SNHLY and CDR2 FYNNEI come from the germline V gene. Trimming removed 8 bases from V and 3 bases from J, with 13 bases in between. This CDR3 is 13 amino acids long. The CDR3 spells CASGAGGYTEAFF. The CDR3 DNA follows: TGTGCCAGCGGGGCGGGGGGATACACTGAAGCTTTCTTT.

This rearrangement joins TRBV18 to TRBJ1-6; D remains unclear. Deletions cut 3 bases from V and 10 bases from J, with 13 bases between. Germline loops: CDR1 KGHSH, CDR2 LQKENI. This CDR3 is built from 14 residues. The CDR3 region has the DNA TGTGCCAGCTCACCTACGGGGATTCGGTCACCCCTCCACTTT. Protein: CASSPTGIRSPLHF.

The chain uses TRBV28 and TRBJ1-4; D gene uncertain. The CDR3 is made up of 15 amino acids. CDR1 and CDR2 from the germline V gene are MDHEN and SYDVKM. The V gene lost 4 bases and the J gene lost 7 bases, with 16 bases spanning the gap. As DNA, the CDR3 is TGTGCCAGCAGTTCGCCTGAGGGCTTCCGTGAAAAACTGTTTTTT. Amino acids: CASSSPEGFREKLFF.

The table lists this clone with a count of one. This chain joins TRBV7-3 and TRBJ2-1; 7 bases are a match to TRBD1. The V gene's germline CDR1 is SGHTA and CDR2 FQGTGA. Trimming removed 7 bases from V and 0 bases from J; junction bases left unmatched: 3. The CDR3 is 14 residues long. The CDR3 protein is CASTPGGSYNEQFF. CDR3 coding DNA: TGTGCCAGCACCCCAGGGGGCTCCTACAATGAGCAGTTCTTC.

The V gene is TRBV7-2, the J gene TRBJ1-5; no clear D gene. CDR1 and CDR2 from the germline V gene are SGHTA and FQGNSA. V lost 5 bases and J lost 0, with 11 bases in between. The CDR3 is made up of 15 amino acids. The CDR3 loop reads CASSEEGYSNQPQHF. In DNA form, the CDR3 reads TGTGCCAGCAGCGAGGAAGGCTATAGCAATCAGCCCCAGCATTTT.

The V and J genes are TRBV27 and TRBJ2-2, with 11 bases identical to TRBD1. The CDR3 sequence is 16 residues long. The J segment lost 6 bases and the V segment lost 7 bases, leaving 10 bases of the junction unmatched. The germline CDR1 and CDR2 sequences are MNHEY and SMNVEV (reference sequence). DNA for the CDR3: TGTGCCAGCAAATCCGGGACAGGGGGATCATCCGGGGAGCTGTTTTTT. Translating gives CASKSGTGGSSGELFF.

This sequence joins TRBV4-1 and TRBJ1-2; a possible D gene is TRBD1 (5 bases). Per the germline V gene, CDR1 is MGHRA and CDR2 is YSYEKL. Trimming took off 3 bases at V and 3 bases at J, with 11 bases between the two ends. The CDR3 spans 14 residues. The CDR3 DNA reads as TGCGCCAGCAGCCAGGCATCAGGGCACTATGGCTACACCTTC. It yields the protein CASSQASGHYGYTF.

Only one count was recorded for this clone. The chain combines TRBV7-2 with TRBJ2-1; 7 positions agree with TRBD1. Germline values: CDR1 SGHTA, CDR2 FQGNSA. This CDR3 comprises 14 residues. The V and J ends lost 5 bases and 5 bases, in that order; junction bases with no gene match: 6. The CDR3 spells CASSTRTGNNEQFF. The CDR3 DNA reads as TGTGCCAGCAGCACACGGACAGGAAACAATGAGCAGTTCTTC.

This chain joins TRBV30 and TRBJ2-3; 10 nucleotides align to TRBD2. CDR3 length: 15 amino acids. CDR1 is GTSNPN and CDR2 is SVGIG in the germline V gene (reference sequence). V trimming: 1 base; J trimming: 4 bases; junction bases outside the gene matches: 5. CDR3 nucleotide sequence: TGTGCCTGGAGTGAGGGAGCGGGAGGGGCAGATACGCAGTATTTT. Translated: CAWSEGAGGADTQYF.

The chain employs TRBV10-2 and TRBJ2-1, with 8 bases aligning to TRBD2. The J segment lost 7 bases and the V segment lost 5 bases, leaving 10 bases of the junction unmatched. The CDR3 is made up of 15 amino acids. Germline loops: CDR1 WSHSY, CDR2 SAAADI. As DNA, the CDR3 is TGCGCCAGCAGTCCCGGGGTAGCGGGGAGGAATGAGCAGTTCTTC. It translates to CASSPGVAGRNEQFF.

The chain couples TRBV28 to TRBJ2-1; TRBD2 aligns across 11 bases. Germline CDR1 MDHEN, CDR2 SYDVKM. The V and J ends lost 3 bases and 6 bases, in that order; junction bases with no gene match: 7. The CDR3 length is 16 residues. The CDR3 bases are TGTGCCAGCAGTTTTTTAGGTAGCGGGAGGGCCAATGAGCAGTTCTTC. Protein sequence: CASSFLGSGRANEQFF. The variable domain in full, completed from reference TRBV28 and TRBJ2-1, reads DVKVTQSSRYLVKRTGEKVFLECVQDMDHENMFWYRQDPGLGLRLIYFSYDVKMKEKGDIPEGYSVSREKKERFSLILESASTNQTSMYLCASSFLGSGRANEQFFGPGTRLTVL.

Details on this clone: Other nucleotide sequences from this sample produce the same CDR3. The chain couples TRBV3-1 (or the pseudogene TRBV3-2) to TRBJ2-3; D gene unclear. The V and J ends lost 4 bases and 2 bases respectively, with 4 bases between them. The CDR3 sequence is 12 residues long. Germline lookup yields CDR1 LGHDT and CDR2 YNNKEL (reference sequence). CDR3 nucleotide sequence: TGTGCCAGCAGCCCCTCCACAGATACGCAGTATTTT. Translation: CASSPSTDTQYF.

This clone was recorded once. This chain joins TRBV19 and TRBJ2-1; 10 bases are a match to TRBD2. V lost 5 bases to trimming and J lost 0 bases; unmatched junction nucleotides: 4. Germline CDR1 reads LNHDA; CDR2 reads SQIVND (reference sequence). This CDR3 contains 16 residues. Here the CDR3 DNA reads TGTGCCAGTAGTTCTCGGACTAGCGGCTCCTACAATGAGCAGTTCTTC. It is translated as CASSSRTSGSYNEQFF.

The V and J genes are TRBV10-3 and TRBJ2-1, with TRBD2 identical over 12 bases. CDR1 ENHRY and CDR2 SYGVKD come from the germline V gene. After removal of 10 bases from V and 6 bases from J, the junction contained 4 bases not matched to a gene. The length of the CDR3 is 13 residues. The CDR3 nucleotides are TGTGCCACCTTGACTAGCGGGAGCAATGAGCAGTTCTTC. It encodes CATLTSGSNEQFF.

V is TRBV29-1 and J is TRBJ2-3; possible D gene TRBD2, 6 bases. The V end was cut by 4 bases, the J end by 2 bases, with 13 bases between. Germline assignment: CDR1 SQVTM and CDR2 ANQGSEA. The CDR3 is 14 amino acids. In nucleotides, the CDR3 is TGCAGCGTTGCAACGGGAGAGGTCACAGATACGCAGTATTTT. It translates to CSVATGEVTDTQYF.

The chain is built from TRBV10-3 and TRBJ2-1; 9 nucleotides agree with TRBD2. The CDR3 runs to 15 residues. CDR1 and CDR2 (germline): ENHRY, SYGVKD. Germline trimming cut 4 bases from V and 2 bases from J; bases unmatched to any gene: 3. CDR3 nucleotides: TGTGCCATCAGTGGGGGGACTAGCCCCTACAATGAGCAGTTCTTC. Translated: CAISGGTSPYNEQFF.

The rearrangement uses TRBV5-1 and TRBJ1-1; D perhaps matches TRBD1 (5 bases). This CDR3 contains 12 residues. The V end lost 0 bases, the J end lost 7 bases, and 7 bases lay between the germline ends. CDR1 is SGHRS, CDR2 YFSETQ, per germline. Here the CDR3 reads CASSLAGGEAFF. In nucleotides, the CDR3 is TGCGCCAGCAGCTTGGCCGGGGGTGAAGCTTTCTTT. The full variable domain, rest sourced from reference TRBV5-1 and TRBJ1-1, is KAGVTQTPRYLIKTRGQQVTLSCSPISGHRSVSWYQQTPGQGLQFLFEYFSETQRNKGNFPGRFSGRQFSNSRSEMNVSTLELGDSALYLCASSLAGGEAFFGQGTRLTVV.

The J gene is TRBJ2-7, the V gene TRBV2, with D possibly matching TRBD1 (6 bases). The CDR3 length is 14 residues. V lost 6 bases to trimming and J lost 2 bases, with 14 bases between them. The germline V gene encodes CDR1 SNHLY and CDR2 FYNNEI. The CDR3 protein is CASSQTGMAYEQYF. The CDR3 region has the DNA TGTGCCAGCAGCCAAACAGGGATGGCCTACGAGCAGTACTTC.

The genes are TRBV3-1 (or the pseudogene TRBV3-2) and TRBJ2-1; 8 nucleotides agree with TRBD2. V lost 0 bases to trimming and J lost 12 bases; unmatched junction nucleotides: 10. The CDR3 is made up of 15 amino acids. CDR1 and CDR2 from the germline V gene are LGHDT and YNNKEL (reference sequence). CDR3 region: CASSQDRGGPGGQFF. Here the CDR3 DNA reads TGTGCCAGCAGCCAAGATCGGGGGGGCCCCGGAGGGCAGTTCTTC.

The chain employs TRBV6-5 and TRBJ1-5; D gene uncertain. Germline CDR1 and CDR2: MNHEY and SVGAGI. Deletions cut 7 bases from V and 4 bases from J, with 14 bases between. The length of the CDR3 is 14 residues. The CDR3 loop reads CASKEGLTNQPQHF. CDR3 nucleotides: TGTGCCAGCAAGGAGGGCCTTACTAATCAGCCCCAGCATTTT.